These 3 T cell receptor beta chains were all obtained from the same sample, sequenced in a study of technical replicates of blood from several donors. The data were produced by immunoSEQ multiplex PCR, yet TCRdb's version contains in-frame clones alone and is incomplete. The sample yields 90,000 to 100,000 clones, approximately 95% seen once. Source material: T cells isolated from PBMCs. Receptors were obtained from a human donor in good health.

V and J are TRBV29-1 and TRBJ2-3, with D possibly matching TRBD2 (5 bases). The CDR3 has 15 amino acids. CDR1 is SQVTM and CDR2 is ANQGSEA in the germline V gene. V was clipped by 3 bases and J by 2 bases, with 15 bases between them. CDR3 in amino acids: CSVEASLQPTDTQYF. CDR3 nucleotide sequence: TGCAGCGTTGAGGCTAGCCTGCAGCCCACAGATACGCAGTATTTT.

This clone was detected only once. This sequence joins TRBV7-2 and TRBJ2-3; D is perhaps TRBD1 (6 bases). The CDR3 has 16 amino acids. The ends were cut back, 5 bases at V and 2 bases at J, with 17 bases in the middle. The germline V gene has CDR1 SGHTA and CDR2 FQGNSA. In DNA, the CDR3 is TGTGCCAGCAGCCCCCGACAGGTCGGGGACACAGATACGCAGTATTTT. Translated, it gives CASSPRQVGDTDTQYF.

The genes are TRBV11-3 and TRBJ2-1, with 7 positions matching TRBD1. With 5 bases clipped from V and 10 bases from J, the junction kept 8 bases outside the gene matches. The CDR3 is made up of 13 amino acids. Germline V gene sequence: CDR1 SGHNT, CDR2 YENEEA. The CDR3 reads CASSRGHKKEQFF. CDR3 in DNA: TGTGCCAGCAGCAGGGGGCATAAGAAGGAGCAGTTCTTC.